This is a list of T cell receptor beta chains from one sample in a study of cytomegalovirus exposure and HLA in healthy donors. TCRdb's table, derived via immunoSEQ multiplex PCR, lists solely in-frame clones and lacks some. The profile shows about 160,000 clones, around 86% of them singletons. Sequencing was performed on PBMCs. The receptors were sampled from a girl aged 2 to 9 in good health and CMV-seropositive. Both conserved end residues are trimmed from each CDR3. The order of the fields is clone size, J gene, V gene, CDR3 protein. Clone size is given for some rows only: seen once, a few or many times, or a class if the clone is expanded.

.	TRBJ1-2	TRBV28	ASSLFVGGGGAEGYT
.	TRBJ1-5	TRBV2	ASRAQGALSNQPQH
once	TRBJ2-1	TRBV5-6	ASGREPLSYNEQF
.	TRBJ2-7	TRBV7-3	ASSAGQAFYEQY
.	TRBJ2-7	TRBV5-1	ASSLGLGMVYEQY
.	TRBJ2-5	TRBV2	ASSSLAGGPGETQY
.	TRBJ2-7	TRBV30	AWSPRTGEKQY
once	TRBJ2-5	TRBV29-1	SVARTGGRETQY
.	TRBJ2-5	TRBV5-4	ASSSGQGDLEETQY
few	TRBJ2-7	TRBV5-1	ASSSTGTRAYEQY
few	TRBJ1-6	TRBV5-6	ASRRRGGKVTLH
.	TRBJ1-2	TRBV7-3	ASSLSRGEGYT
.	TRBJ1-2	TRBV6-5	ASKHGRGGYGYT
.	TRBJ2-1	TRBV5-4	ASRGTSVYNEQF
.	TRBJ1-3	TRBV21-1	ASSKTREGADGNTIY
.	TRBJ1-2	TRBV5-5	ASSFRLGTGYGYT
.	TRBJ2-7	TRBV30	AWSPPGLAEYEQY
.	TRBJ1-1	TRBV7-8	ASSLGVTGGLNTEAF
few	TRBJ2-3	TRBV7-9	ASSIRRGQTDTQY
.	TRBJ1-5	TRBV7-8	ASSLDRGRNQPQH
once	TRBJ2-1	TRBV5-1	ASSFGGGGATYNEQF
.	TRBJ1-1	TRBV30	AWSVGGGGQYTEAF
few	TRBJ2-2	TRBV15	ATSRGTGDTGELF
.	TRBJ2-7	TRBV27	ASSRQVASYEQY
once	TRBJ1-3	TRBV4-1	ASSPSSGQGFPDSGNTIY
once	TRBJ2-7	TRBV7-6	ASSYGGVIGDEQY
few	TRBJ1-4	TRBV5-6	ASSFGQTNEKLF
.	TRBJ1-1	TRBV6-5	ASSYFLSGGTEAF
.	TRBJ2-3	TRBV4-1	ASSLERRTSTDTQY
.	TRBJ2-2	TRBV30	AWAQTGLWGGIVGELF
.	TRBJ2-3	TRBV7-9	ASSRVRQSDTQY
.	TRBJ1-4	TRBV14	ASSRLGAGWEKLF
.	TRBJ1-3	TRBV9	ASSVVQGVPSGNTIY
.	TRBJ2-2	TRBV5-4	ASSLAGGSGELF
.	TRBJ2-1	TRBV30	ALAGGNEQF
.	TRBJ1-1	TRBV5-4	ASSFSGTEAF
.	TRBJ1-1	TRBV28	ASSLDSHTEAF
.	TRBJ2-7	TRBV9	ASSLLGGVGAYEQY
.	TRBJ2-1	TRBV14	ASSLIRQGYNEQF
.	TRBJ1-5	TRBV15	ATSRDRGGGYQPQH
.	TRBJ1-1	TRBV5-1	ASSFQVNTEAF
.	TRBJ2-7	TRBV6-5	ATGGGTLYEQY
.	TRBJ2-7	TRBV2	ASSYSYEQY
.	TRBJ2-3	TRBV6-4	ASSGGGSTDTQY
.	TRBJ2-7	TRBV5-4	ASSLVGRGHSYEQY
.	TRBJ1-1	TRBV18	ASSPGQGNTEAF
.	TRBJ1-4	TRBV15	ATSRTRQGSEKLF
.	TRBJ1-5	TRBV6-5	ASSRDRGSNQPQH
.	TRBJ2-7	TRBV21-1	ASSKPNYEQY
once	TRBJ2-1	TRBV9	ASIILARVNNEQF
.	TRBJ2-2	TRBV6-1	ASTEAGNTGELF